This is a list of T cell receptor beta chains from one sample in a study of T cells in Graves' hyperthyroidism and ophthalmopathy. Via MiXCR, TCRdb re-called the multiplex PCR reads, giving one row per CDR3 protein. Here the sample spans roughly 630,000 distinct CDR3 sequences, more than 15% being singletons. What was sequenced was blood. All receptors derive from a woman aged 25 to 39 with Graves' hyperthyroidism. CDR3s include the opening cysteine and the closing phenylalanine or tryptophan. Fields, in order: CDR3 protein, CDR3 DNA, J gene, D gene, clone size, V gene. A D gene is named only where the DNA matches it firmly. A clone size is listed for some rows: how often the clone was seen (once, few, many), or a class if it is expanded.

CASSETGGVNEQFF	TGTGCCAGCAGTGAAACGGGAGGAGTGAATGAGCAGTTCTTC	TRBJ2-1	TRBD2	many	TRBV2
CSALAGANTGELFF	TGCAGTGCTCTGGCAGGGGCTAACACCGGGGAGCTGTTTTTT	TRBJ2-2	-	many	TRBV20-1
CASSFERTPYEQYF	TGTGCCAGCAGTTTTGAGAGAACCCCCTACGAGCAGTACTTC	TRBJ2-7	-	few	TRBV12-3/TRBV12-4
CASSLGGKYEQYF	TGTGCCAGCAGCTTAGGCGGCAAATACGAGCAGTACTTC	TRBJ2-7	-	many	TRBV11-2
CASKDPRAGTSTDTQYF	TGTGCCAGCAAGGATCCGAGGGCGGGAACTAGCACAGATACGCAGTATTTT	TRBJ2-3	-	few	TRBV6-1
CSVSGFSGPEAFF	TGCAGTGTTAGCGGGTTTAGTGGGCCTGAAGCTTTCTTT	TRBJ1-1	-	many	TRBV20-1
CASSPPDRGNTEAFF	TGTGCCAGCAGTCCACCGGACAGAGGGAACACTGAAGCTTTCTTT	TRBJ1-1	-	many	TRBV6-1
CASSGLGEGLLAGIQYF	TGTGCCAGTAGTGGACTAGGGGAGGGGCTCCTGGCTGGCATTCAGTACTTC	TRBJ2-4	TRBD2	-	TRBV19
CASRLGGRTEAFF	TGTGCCAGCAGGCTGGGGGGCAGAACTGAAGCTTTCTTT	TRBJ1-1	-	-	TRBV28
CASRGKMRTVGTDTQYF	TGTGCCAGCAGAGGAAAAATGAGAACAGTGGGAACAGATACGCAGTATTTT	TRBJ2-3	-	many	TRBV3-1
CASRSDLVETQYF	TGCGCCAGCAGATCAGACCTAGTGGAGACCCAGTACTTC	TRBJ2-5	-	many	TRBV5-1
CASSPHASGLYEQYF	TGTGCCAGCAGCCCTCATGCTAGCGGACTCTACGAGCAGTACTTC	TRBJ2-7	TRBD2	many	TRBV11-2
CASSVTGLDTEAFF	TGTGCCAGCAGTGTGACAGGGTTGGACACTGAAGCTTTCTTT	TRBJ1-1	TRBD1	many	TRBV27
CASSGTSGFNTGELFF	TGCGCCAGCTCAGGGACTAGCGGGTTCAACACCGGGGAGCTGTTTTTT	TRBJ2-2	TRBD2	few	TRBV10-1
CASSSRYDEQFF	TGTGCCAGCAGCTCGCGATACGATGAGCAGTTCTTC	TRBJ2-1	-	many	TRBV11-2